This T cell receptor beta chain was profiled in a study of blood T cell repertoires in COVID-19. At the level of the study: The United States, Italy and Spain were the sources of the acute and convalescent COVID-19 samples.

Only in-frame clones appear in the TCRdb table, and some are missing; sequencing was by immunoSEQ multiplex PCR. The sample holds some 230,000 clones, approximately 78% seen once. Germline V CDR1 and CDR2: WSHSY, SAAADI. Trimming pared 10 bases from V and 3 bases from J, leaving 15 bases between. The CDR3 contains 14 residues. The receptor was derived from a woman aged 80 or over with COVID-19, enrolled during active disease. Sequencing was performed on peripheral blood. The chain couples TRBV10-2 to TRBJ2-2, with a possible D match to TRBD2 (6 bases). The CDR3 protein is CATMQEGHTGELFF. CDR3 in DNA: TGCGCCACCATGCAGGAGGGACACACCGGGGAGCTGTTTTTT.